Shown below are 17 T cell receptor beta chains from a single sample sequenced in a study of blood T cell repertoires in COVID-19. Produced via immunoSEQ multiplex PCR; TCRdb's table is partial and in-frame only. This sample has approximately 190,000 clones, with around four fifths found just once. Sequencing input: peripheral blood. The receptor source for this set is a human donor in a cohort sampled during active COVID-19.

This rearrangement joins TRBV7-9 to TRBJ1-5, with 7 bases that match TRBD1. Germline V lookup: CDR1 SEHNR, CDR2 FQNEAQ (reference sequence). The length of the CDR3 is 14 residues. Unmatched junction bases numbered 6, after V lost 7 bases and J lost 3 bases. The CDR3 sequence: CASKGDRDNQPQHF. DNA of the CDR3: TGTGCCAGCAAAGGAGACAGGGACAATCAGCCCCAGCATTTT.

Remarks on this clone: The identical CDR3 is also encoded by other nucleotide sequences in the sample. J is TRBJ2-7 and V is TRBV30, with a possible D match to TRBD2 (6 bases). The germline CDR1 and CDR2 sequences are GTSNPN and SVGIG (reference sequence). The germline V and J ends were trimmed by 2 bases and 3 bases, with 11 bases remaining between them. The CDR3 has 13 amino acids. DNA for the CDR3: TGTGCCTGGAGTAGGGACTCAAGCTACGAGCAGTACGTC. Amino acid sequence: CAWSRDSSYEQYV.

V usage is TRBV21-1 and J usage is TRBJ2-3; the table's D call of TRBD2 was not tested on the DNA. TRBV21-1 is flagged as a pseudogene. CDR3 length: 17 residues. The CDR3 nucleotides are TGTGCCAGCAGCAAAAGGGTCCAGCGGGAAGACACAGATACGCAGTATTTT. It is translated as CASSKRVQREDTDTQYF.

The rearrangement links TRBV6-2 or TRBV6-3 to TRBJ2-1; 10 positions agree with TRBD1. Trimming at V came to 6 bases and at J to 8 bases, leaving 7 bases not matched to a gene. Germline CDR1 reads MNHEY; CDR2 reads SVGEGT. This CDR3 has 14 amino acids. In DNA, the CDR3 is TGTGCCAGCAGCGGACAGGGGGATTCCCATGAGCAGTTCTTC. Its protein product is CASSGQGDSHEQFF.

The rearrangement links TRBV20-1 to TRBJ2-7; D not resolved. Trimming cost V 3 bases and J 0 bases, with 12 bases left between them. In germline, CDR1 is DFQATT, CDR2 SNEGSKA (reference sequence). The length of the CDR3 is 14 residues. DNA of the CDR3: TGCAGTGCTAGTTTGTCCCTGAGCTCCTACGAGCAGTACTTC. This codes for CSASLSLSSYEQYF.

The genes are TRBV12-3 or TRBV12-4 and TRBJ2-1; D is uncertain. The CDR3 covers 11 residues. Trimming left V 6 bases short and J 10 bases short, with 10 bases between. This chain's CDR3 is CASSRGGEQFF. CDR3 sequence (DNA): TGTGCCAGCAGCCGCGGTGGGGAGCAGTTCTTC.

This chain connects TRBV20-1 to TRBJ2-1, with TRBD2 matching over 7 bases. The CDR3 extends over 15 amino acids. Germline lookup yields CDR1 DFQATT and CDR2 SNEGSKA (reference sequence). V lost 3 bases, J lost 0 bases, and 5 bases stayed unmatched. CDR3 nucleotide sequence: TGCAGTGCTAGTGCTAGCGGAAACTCCTACAATGAGCAGTTCTTC. Translating it yields CSASASGNSYNEQFF.

V usage is TRBV3-1 (or the pseudogene TRBV3-2) and J usage is TRBJ2-6; D unclear. The ends were cut back, 0 bases at V and 0 bases at J, with 3 bases in the middle. Germline V gives CDR1 LGHDT, CDR2 YNNKEL (reference sequence). CDR3 size: 15 residues. CDR3 nucleotide sequence: TGTGCCAGCAGCCAAGACTTCTCTGGGGCCAACGTCCTGACTTTC. Protein: CASSQDFSGANVLTF.

This clone came up once. The gene calls are TRBV19 and TRBJ1-6; TRBD1 is a possible D gene (5 bases). Germline CDR1 is LNHDA and CDR2 is SQIVND (reference sequence). The V gene lost 2 bases and the J gene lost 10 bases, with 6 bases spanning the gap. This CDR3 spans 12 amino acids. The CDR3 bases are TGTGCCAGTAGTATACCAGGGTCACCCCTCCACTTT. This sequence encodes CASSIPGSPLHF.

This clone was recorded a few times. The gene calls are TRBV30 and TRBJ2-5; 8 bases match TRBD1. CDR1 is GTSNPN and CDR2 is SVGIG in the germline V gene (reference sequence). The CDR3 has 14 amino acids. The V gene end was trimmed by 4 bases and the J gene end by 0 bases; junction bases not matched to a gene: 4. CDR3 sequence: CAWMARGHQETQYF. The CDR3 bases are TGTGCCTGGATGGCCAGGGGGCACCAAGAGACCCAGTACTTC.

V gene TRBV5-4 combines with J gene TRBJ2-7; TRBD2 might be the D (6 bases). V dropped 7 bases and J dropped 1 base, with 12 bases sitting between them. CDR1 is SGHNT and CDR2 is YYREEE in the germline V gene (reference sequence). The CDR3 runs 13 residues. The chain's CDR3 is CASSTSGSYEQYF. The CDR3 DNA reads as TGTGCCAGCTCAACCAGCGGGTCCTACGAGCAGTACTTC.

The chain employs TRBV5-3 and TRBJ2-2; TRBD2 matches 7 bases. TRBV5-3 is filed as an ORF, its function uncertain. The CDR3 has 16 amino acids. V shed 2 bases, J shed 3 bases, and the junction held 7 bases outside the gene matches. The CDR3 sequence: CARSFGGRYDTGELFF. The DNA of the CDR3 is TGTGCCAGAAGCTTTGGCGGGAGATATGACACCGGGGAGCTGTTTTTT.

DNA for the CDR3: TGTGCCACGCGACAGAGTACTACTCGGGACGAGCAGTACTTC. As protein: CATRQSTTRDEQYF. The J gene is TRBJ2-7, the V gene TRBV10-3; possibly TRBD1 for D (5 bases). V was cut by 10 bases and J by 5 bases, with 21 bases left in between. Germline CDR1 reads ENHRY; CDR2 reads SYGVKD. There are 14 residues in the CDR3.

In this sample, this clone turned up once. The chain is built from TRBV7-3 and TRBJ2-1; 8 positions match TRBD2. The germline V gene has CDR1 SGHTA and CDR2 FQGTGA. V dropped 1 base and J dropped 4; count of bases not matched to a gene: 3. CDR3 length: 15 residues. CDR3 bases: TGTGCCAGCAGCTTAATAGCGGGGAGGTACAATGAGCAGTTCTTC. It is translated as CASSLIAGRYNEQFF.

V is TRBV10-3 and J is TRBJ2-2; TRBD1 might be the D (5 bases). CDR1 is ENHRY and CDR2 is SYGVKD in the germline V gene. V lost 2 bases, J lost 6 bases, and 19 bases lay in between. This CDR3 region has 17 residues. The CDR3: CAISEITGARESGELFF. CDR3 coding DNA: TGTGCCATCAGTGAGATTACAGGAGCCCGTGAATCCGGGGAGCTGTTTTTT.

The chain joins TRBV28 to TRBJ2-4, with D tentatively TRBD1 (9 bases). The CDR3 contains 13 residues. The V gene's germline CDR1 is MDHEN and CDR2 SYDVKM. The DNA of the CDR3 is TGTGCGTGCGGGAGGACAGGGGTAGACATTCAGTACTTC. Translated, it gives CACGRTGVDIQYF.

The rearrangement links TRBV4-2 to TRBJ1-3; D is undetermined. The germline CDR1 and CDR2 sequences are LGHNA and YNFKEQ. Trimming cost V 0 bases and J 0 bases, with 9 bases left between them. There are 16 residues in the CDR3. The CDR3 DNA reads as TGTGCCAGCAGCCAAGAACCCAGGCGCTCTGGAAACACCATATATTTT. Translating it yields CASSQEPRRSGNTIYF.